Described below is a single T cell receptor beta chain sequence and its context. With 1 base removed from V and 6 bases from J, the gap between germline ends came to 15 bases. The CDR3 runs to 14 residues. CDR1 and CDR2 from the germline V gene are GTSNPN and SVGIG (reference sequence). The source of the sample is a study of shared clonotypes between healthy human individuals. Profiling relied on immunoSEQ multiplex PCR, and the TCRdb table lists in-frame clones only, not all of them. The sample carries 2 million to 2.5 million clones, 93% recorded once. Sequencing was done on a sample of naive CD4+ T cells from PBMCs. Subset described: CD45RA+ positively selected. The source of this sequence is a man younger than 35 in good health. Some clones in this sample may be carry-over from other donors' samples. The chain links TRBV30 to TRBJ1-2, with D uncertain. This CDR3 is CAWSEGFPPHGYTF. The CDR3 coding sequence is TGTGCCTGGAGTGAAGGTTTCCCTCCCCATGGCTACACCTTC. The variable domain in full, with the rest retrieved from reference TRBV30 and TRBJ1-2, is SQTIHQWPATLVQPVGSPLSLECTVEGTSNPNLYWYRQAAGRGLQLLFYSVGIGQISSEVPQNLSASRPQDRQFILSSKKLLLSDSGFYLCAWSEGFPPHGYTFGSGTRLTVV.